This T cell receptor (beta chain) was sequenced during a study of spatial heterogeneity in lung cancer. For the study at large: There were consistently more beta-chain sequences detected than alpha-chain sequences. Study-level results: Resection blood, more than follow-up blood, showed ubiquitous expanded tumor TCRs.

TCRdb fed the 5' RACE reads into MiXCR, producing one record per CDR3 protein. Of about 25,000 distinct CDR3 sequences detected, 6% to 7.5% appear once; the ten largest clones hold roughly an eighth. The CDR3 consists of 14 residues. The V gene's germline CDR1 is SNHLY and CDR2 FYNNEI. V lost 4 bases and J 10 bases, leaving 17 bases between the germline ends. This clonotype has a handful of counts. Its antigen is unknown. The time point was: sample taken at primary tumor resection. Sequencing was performed on whole RNA extracted from tumor and nontumor lung tissue, or from frozen PBMC, and the material was left unsorted.

The V call is TRBV2, the J call TRBJ1-5, with a possible D match to TRBD1 (5 bases). The TCR sequence derives from a male donor with early-stage non-small cell lung cancer. The source material was PBMCs, sampled at surgery. The CDR3 is CASSADTSIDPQHF. In nucleotides, the CDR3 is TGTGCCAGCAGTGCGGACACTTCAATCGATCCCCAGCATTTT.